This is a list of T cell receptor beta chains from one sample in a study of cytomegalovirus exposure and HLA in healthy donors. Only in-frame clones appear in the TCRdb table, and some are missing; sequencing was by immunoSEQ multiplex PCR. The profile shows tens of thousands of clones, under 80% of them singletons. The specimen was PBMCs. The receptor source for this set is a male donor in good health and CMV-seropositive. The CDR3 runs from the conserved cysteine through the conserved F or W. The order of the fields is V gene, J gene, CDR3 length, D gene, CDR3 protein. D genes are given only for firm matches.

>TRBV5-1|TRBJ2-5|14|TRBD2
CASSPGLAPETQYF
>TRBV19|TRBJ1-5|14|.
CASRGEYSNQPQHF
>TRBV4-1|TRBJ1-1|14|.
CASSFGTPNTEAFF
>TRBV6-6|TRBJ2-3|15|TRBD1
CASSLGQGVTDMQYF
>TRBV15|TRBJ1-1|17|.
CATSSPLGGGTNTEAFF
>TRBV5-1|TRBJ2-7|14|.
CASSWGGDSYEQYF
>TRBV6-5|TRBJ2-1|16|TRBD2
CASSYSSSGGQVEQFF
>TRBV6-4|TRBJ2-2|18|TRBD2
CASSDLSGVPLNTGELFF
>TRBV18|TRBJ2-7|13|.
CASSPPQGYEQYF
>TRBV5-1|TRBJ2-2|15|.
CASSLGRVITGELFF
>TRBV7-2|TRBJ2-1|15|TRBD2
CASTLDSGRVDEQFF
>TRBV28|TRBJ2-7|14|TRBD1
CASSLTGDFYEQYF
>TRBV19|TRBJ2-7|15|TRBD1
CASSIEWDRTYEQYF
>TRBV6-1|TRBJ1-2|11|.
CASSDRYGYPF